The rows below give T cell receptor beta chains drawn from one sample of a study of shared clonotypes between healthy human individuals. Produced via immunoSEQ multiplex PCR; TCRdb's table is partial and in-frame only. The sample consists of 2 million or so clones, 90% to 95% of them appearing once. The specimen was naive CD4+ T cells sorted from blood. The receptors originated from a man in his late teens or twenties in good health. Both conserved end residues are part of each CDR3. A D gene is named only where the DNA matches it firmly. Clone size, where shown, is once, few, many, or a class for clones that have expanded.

cdr3_aa: CASSRDRARVYF
cdr3_nt: TGTGCCAGCAGCCGGGACAGGGCCCGGGTGTACTTC
d_call: TRBD1
j_call: TRBJ2-5
clone_size: NA
v_call: TRBV6-5

cdr3_aa: CASSDRVYGELFF
cdr3_nt: TGCGCCAGCAGTGACAGGGTCTACGGGGAGCTGTTTTTT
d_call: NA
j_call: TRBJ2-2
clone_size: NA
v_call: TRBV10-1

cdr3_aa: CASSPDGSRDTQYF
cdr3_nt: TGCGCCAGCAGCCCGGACGGGTCCAGGGATACGCAGTATTTT
d_call: NA
j_call: TRBJ2-3
clone_size: NA
v_call: TRBV5-1

cdr3_aa: CASRRLAAYNEQFF
cdr3_nt: TGTGCCAGCCGGAGACTAGCAGCTTACAATGAGCAGTTCTTC
d_call: TRBD2
j_call: TRBJ2-1
clone_size: NA
v_call: TRBV7-9

cdr3_aa: CASSQEPGGGGYTF
cdr3_nt: TGCGCCAGCAGCCAAGAGCCGGGAGGGGGCGGCTACACCTTC
d_call: TRBD1
j_call: TRBJ1-2
clone_size: once
v_call: TRBV4-3

cdr3_aa: CASTGQGNTEAFF
cdr3_nt: TGTGCCAGCACGGGACAGGGTAACACTGAAGCTTTCTTT
d_call: TRBD1
j_call: TRBJ1-1
clone_size: NA
v_call: TRBV2

cdr3_aa: CASSLEGQGYNEQFF
cdr3_nt: TGCGCCAGCAGCTTGGAGGGACAGGGATACAATGAGCAGTTCTTC
d_call: TRBD1
j_call: TRBJ2-1
clone_size: NA
v_call: TRBV5-1

cdr3_aa: CASASGGGPDTQYF
cdr3_nt: TGCGCCAGCGCTAGCGGGGGCGGACCAGATACGCAGTATTTT
d_call: TRBD2
j_call: TRBJ2-3
clone_size: NA
v_call: TRBV5-1

cdr3_aa: CASSQVFLAVEGNEQFF
cdr3_nt: TGCGCCAGCAGCCAAGTATTTCTAGCCGTGGAGGGTAATGAGCAGTTCTTC
d_call: NA
j_call: TRBJ2-1
clone_size: NA
v_call: TRBV4-3

cdr3_aa: CASRQGIYDYGYTF
cdr3_nt: TGTGCCAGCAGACAGGGGATCTATGACTATGGCTACACCTTC
d_call: TRBD1
j_call: TRBJ1-2
clone_size: NA
v_call: TRBV2

cdr3_aa: CASSPPGLSYEQYF
cdr3_nt: TGTGCCAGCAGCCCCCCGGGACTGAGCTACGAGCAGTACTTC
d_call: NA
j_call: TRBJ2-7
clone_size: NA
v_call: TRBV7-2

cdr3_aa: CASSLNSGIEQYF
cdr3_nt: TGTGCCAGCAGCTTAAATAGCGGGATCGAGCAGTACTTC
d_call: TRBD2
j_call: TRBJ2-7
clone_size: NA
v_call: TRBV7-2

cdr3_aa: CASSLGTGNQPQHF
cdr3_nt: TGTGCCAGCAGCTTAGGAACGGGGAATCAGCCCCAGCATTTT
d_call: NA
j_call: TRBJ1-5
clone_size: once
v_call: TRBV7-6

cdr3_aa: CASSSWGRQTQYF
cdr3_nt: TGTGCCAGCAGTTCCTGGGGGCGACAGACCCAGTACTTC
d_call: NA
j_call: TRBJ2-5
clone_size: NA
v_call: TRBV11-1

cdr3_aa: CASSPPLAGGQETQYF
cdr3_nt: TGTGCCAGCTCACCACCGCTAGCGGGGGGGCAAGAGACCCAGTACTTC
d_call: TRBD2
j_call: TRBJ2-5
clone_size: NA
v_call: TRBV18

cdr3_aa: CASGPGLGENEQFF
cdr3_nt: TGTGCTAGTGGTCCTGGACTAGGAGAGAATGAGCAGTTCTTC
d_call: TRBD2
j_call: TRBJ2-1
clone_size: NA
v_call: TRBV12-5

cdr3_aa: CASSLYAGTEAFF
cdr3_nt: TGTGCCAGCAGCTTATACGCAGGGACTGAAGCTTTCTTT
d_call: NA
j_call: TRBJ1-1
clone_size: NA
v_call: TRBV7-8

cdr3_aa: CASSLGSRETQYF
cdr3_nt: TGTGCCAGCAGCTTAGGTAGCAGGGAGACCCAGTACTTC
d_call: NA
j_call: TRBJ2-5
clone_size: NA
v_call: TRBV11-1

cdr3_aa: CASMESVQETQYF
cdr3_nt: TGTGCCAGCATGGAGAGCGTACAAGAGACCCAGTACTTC
d_call: NA
j_call: TRBJ2-5
clone_size: NA
v_call: TRBV6-1

cdr3_aa: CASSEGTGGKNEQFF
cdr3_nt: TGTGCCAGCAGTGAAGGGACAGGGGGGAAGAATGAGCAGTTCTTC
d_call: TRBD1
j_call: TRBJ2-1
clone_size: NA
v_call: TRBV2

cdr3_aa: CASSPQGSLGAYEQYF
cdr3_nt: TGTGCCAGCAGCCCACAGGGGTCCTTGGGGGCCTACGAGCAGTACTTC
d_call: TRBD1
j_call: TRBJ2-7
clone_size: NA
v_call: TRBV7-9

cdr3_aa: CASASGRSYEQYF
cdr3_nt: TGTGCCAGTGCCAGCGGGAGATCCTACGAGCAGTACTTC
d_call: TRBD2
j_call: TRBJ2-7
clone_size: NA
v_call: TRBV19

cdr3_aa: CAWSGGGGGHTGELFF
cdr3_nt: TGTGCCTGGAGTGGCGGGGGAGGAGGGCACACCGGGGAGCTGTTTTTT
d_call: TRBD2
j_call: TRBJ2-2
clone_size: once
v_call: TRBV30

cdr3_aa: CASSDQGNRAEAFF
cdr3_nt: TGTGCCAGCAGTGACCAGGGTAATCGGGCTGAAGCTTTCTTT
d_call: NA
j_call: TRBJ1-1
clone_size: NA
v_call: TRBV2

cdr3_aa: CASSVRQGTDTQYF
cdr3_nt: TGTGCCAGCAGTGTAAGACAGGGTACAGATACGCAGTATTTT
d_call: TRBD1
j_call: TRBJ2-3
clone_size: NA
v_call: TRBV25-1

cdr3_aa: CASSSHGAGVNTEAFF
cdr3_nt: TGTGCCAGCAGCTCCCACGGGGCAGGGGTGAACACTGAAGCTTTCTTT
d_call: NA
j_call: TRBJ1-1
clone_size: NA
v_call: TRBV7-8

cdr3_aa: CASSVEGSLYGYTF
cdr3_nt: TGTGCCAGCAGCGTAGAGGGGTCCCTCTATGGCTACACCTTC
d_call: NA
j_call: TRBJ1-2
clone_size: few
v_call: TRBV9

cdr3_aa: CASSSRGRYEQYF
cdr3_nt: TGTGCCAGCAGCTCGAGGGGGCGCTACGAGCAGTACTTC
d_call: TRBD1
j_call: TRBJ2-7
clone_size: NA
v_call: TRBV5-6

cdr3_aa: CASQGRPEVQPQHF
cdr3_nt: TGTGCCAGCCAAGGCCGCCCTGAGGTTCAGCCCCAGCATTTT
d_call: NA
j_call: TRBJ1-5
clone_size: NA
v_call: TRBV2

cdr3_aa: CASSLRTGRLIDNSPLHF
cdr3_nt: TGTGCCAGCAGCTTACGCACGGGGCGCCTAATTGACAATTCACCCCTCCACTTT
d_call: NA
j_call: TRBJ1-6
clone_size: NA
v_call: TRBV7-8

cdr3_aa: CASSTTSGGNNEQFF
cdr3_nt: TGTGCCAGCTCAACGACTAGCGGGGGGAACAATGAGCAGTTCTTC
d_call: TRBD2
j_call: TRBJ2-1
clone_size: NA
v_call: TRBV18

cdr3_aa: CASSPPLQGAPGTQYF
cdr3_nt: TGTGCCAGCTCACCACCGCTACAGGGGGCCCCGGGTACGCAGTATTTT
d_call: TRBD1
j_call: TRBJ2-3
clone_size: once
v_call: TRBV18

cdr3_aa: CASSYSGTEALYGYTF
cdr3_nt: TGTGCCAGCAGTTACTCTGGGACAGAAGCACTCTATGGCTACACCTTC
d_call: TRBD1
j_call: TRBJ1-2
clone_size: NA
v_call: TRBV6-5

cdr3_aa: CASSMRKARTEQYF
cdr3_nt: TGTGCCAGTAGTATGAGGAAAGCCCGAACGGAGCAGTACTTC
d_call: NA
j_call: TRBJ2-7
clone_size: NA
v_call: TRBV19

cdr3_aa: CASSFRLSSYNEQFF
cdr3_nt: TGTGCCAGCAGCTTCCGGCTGAGCTCCTACAATGAGCAGTTCTTC
d_call: NA
j_call: TRBJ2-1
clone_size: NA
v_call: TRBV7-2

cdr3_aa: CASSYSHSHEQYF
cdr3_nt: TGTGCCAGCAGTTACTCTCATTCCCACGAGCAGTACTTC
d_call: NA
j_call: TRBJ2-7
clone_size: NA
v_call: TRBV6-5

cdr3_aa: CASSSAPNTEAFF
cdr3_nt: TGTGCCAGCAGTTCAGCCCCGAACACTGAAGCTTTCTTT
d_call: NA
j_call: TRBJ1-1
clone_size: NA
v_call: TRBV6-5

cdr3_aa: CASSLSPIPGGNYGYTF
cdr3_nt: TGTGCCAGCAGCTTATCCCCCATCCCAGGGGGAAACTATGGCTACACCTTC
d_call: TRBD1
j_call: TRBJ1-2
clone_size: NA
v_call: TRBV7-2

cdr3_aa: CASSRTSGSYNEQFF
cdr3_nt: TGTGCCAGCAGCAGAACTAGCGGGAGTTACAATGAGCAGTTCTTC
d_call: TRBD2
j_call: TRBJ2-1
clone_size: NA
v_call: TRBV5-4

cdr3_aa: CASNGRQGYEQYF
cdr3_nt: TGTGCCAGCAATGGGCGTCAGGGCTACGAGCAGTACTTC
d_call: NA
j_call: TRBJ2-7
clone_size: NA
v_call: TRBV6-1

cdr3_aa: CASTGGFSNGYTF
cdr3_nt: TGTGCCAGCACGGGGGGGTTTTCCAATGGCTACACCTTC
d_call: NA
j_call: TRBJ1-2
clone_size: NA
v_call: TRBV6-5

cdr3_aa: CASSPSSVPGELFF
cdr3_nt: TGTGCCAGCAGCCCCAGTTCGGTCCCCGGGGAGCTGTTTTTT
d_call: NA
j_call: TRBJ2-2
clone_size: once
v_call: TRBV7-2

cdr3_aa: CASTRAPSPLHF
cdr3_nt: TGTGCCAGCACTCGGGCGCCCTCACCCCTCCACTTT
d_call: NA
j_call: TRBJ1-6
clone_size: NA
v_call: TRBV7-9